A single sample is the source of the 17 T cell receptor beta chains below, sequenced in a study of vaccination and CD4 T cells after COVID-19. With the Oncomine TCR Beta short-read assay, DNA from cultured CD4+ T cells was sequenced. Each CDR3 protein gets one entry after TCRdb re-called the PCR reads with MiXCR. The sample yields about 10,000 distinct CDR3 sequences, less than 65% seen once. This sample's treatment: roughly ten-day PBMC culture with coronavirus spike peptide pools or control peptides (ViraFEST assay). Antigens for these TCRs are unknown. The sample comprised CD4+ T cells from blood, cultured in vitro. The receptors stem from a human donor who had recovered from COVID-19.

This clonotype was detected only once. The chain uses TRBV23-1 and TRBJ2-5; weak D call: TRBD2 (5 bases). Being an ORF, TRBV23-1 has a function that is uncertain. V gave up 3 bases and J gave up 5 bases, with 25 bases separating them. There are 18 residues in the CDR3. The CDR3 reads CASSHPKSGSRTGETQYF. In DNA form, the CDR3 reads TGCGCCAGCAGTCACCCGAAGAGCGGCTCACGGACGGGGGAGACCCAGTACTTC.

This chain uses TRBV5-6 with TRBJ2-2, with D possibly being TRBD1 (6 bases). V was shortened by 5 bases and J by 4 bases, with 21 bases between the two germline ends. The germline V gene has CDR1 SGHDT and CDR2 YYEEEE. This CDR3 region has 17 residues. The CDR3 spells CASSSVGARVGTGELFF. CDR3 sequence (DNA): TGTGCCAGCAGTTCGGTGGGGGCCAGGGTTGGCACCGGGGAGCTGTTTTTT.

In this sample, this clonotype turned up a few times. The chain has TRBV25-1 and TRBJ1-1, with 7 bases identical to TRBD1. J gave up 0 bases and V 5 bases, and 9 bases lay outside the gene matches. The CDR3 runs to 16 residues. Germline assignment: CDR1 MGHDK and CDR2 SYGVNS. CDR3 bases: TGTGCCAGCAGTCAATGGGACAGTCTCATGAACACTGAAGCTTTCTTT. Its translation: CASSQWDSLMNTEAFF.

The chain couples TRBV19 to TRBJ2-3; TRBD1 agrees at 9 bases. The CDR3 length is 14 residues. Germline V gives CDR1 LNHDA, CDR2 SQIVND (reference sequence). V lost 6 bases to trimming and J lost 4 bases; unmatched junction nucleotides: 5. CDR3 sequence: CASSPGQGPDTQYF. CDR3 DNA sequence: TGTGCCAGTAGCCCGGGACAGGGCCCAGATACGCAGTATTTT.

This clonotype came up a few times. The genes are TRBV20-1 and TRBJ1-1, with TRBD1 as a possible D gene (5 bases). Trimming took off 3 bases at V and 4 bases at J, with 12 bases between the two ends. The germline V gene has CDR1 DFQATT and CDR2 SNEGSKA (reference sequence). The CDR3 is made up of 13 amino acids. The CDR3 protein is CSASLGAATEAFF. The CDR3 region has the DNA TGCAGTGCTAGTTTAGGGGCTGCCACTGAAGCTTTCTTT.

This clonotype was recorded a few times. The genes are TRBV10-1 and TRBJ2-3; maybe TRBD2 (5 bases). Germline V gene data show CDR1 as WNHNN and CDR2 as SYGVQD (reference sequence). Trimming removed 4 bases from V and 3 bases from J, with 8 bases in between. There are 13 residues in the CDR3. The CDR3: CASSAWRTDTQYF. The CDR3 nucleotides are TGCGCCAGCAGTGCTTGGAGGACAGATACGCAGTATTTT.

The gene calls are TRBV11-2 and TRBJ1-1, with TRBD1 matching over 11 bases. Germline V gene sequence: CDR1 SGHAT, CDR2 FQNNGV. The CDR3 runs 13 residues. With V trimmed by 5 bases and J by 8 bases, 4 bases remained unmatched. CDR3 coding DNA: TGTGCCAGCAGCAGGGACAGGGGGGGAGAAGCTTTCTTT. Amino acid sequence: CASSRDRGGEAFF.

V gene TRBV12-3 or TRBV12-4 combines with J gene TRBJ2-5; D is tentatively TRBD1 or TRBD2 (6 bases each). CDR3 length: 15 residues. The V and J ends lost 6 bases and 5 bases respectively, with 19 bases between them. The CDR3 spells CASSPQGAGRETQYF. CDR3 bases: TGTGCCAGCAGCCCACAGGGCGCGGGAAGGGAGACCCAGTACTTC.

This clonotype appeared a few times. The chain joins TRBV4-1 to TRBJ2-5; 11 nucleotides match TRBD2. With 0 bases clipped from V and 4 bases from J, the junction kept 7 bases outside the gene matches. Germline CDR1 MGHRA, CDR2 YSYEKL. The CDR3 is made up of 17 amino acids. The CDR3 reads CASSQDLAGGRGETQYF. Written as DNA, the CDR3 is TGCGCCAGCAGCCAAGATCTAGCGGGAGGTCGAGGAGAGACCCAGTACTTC.

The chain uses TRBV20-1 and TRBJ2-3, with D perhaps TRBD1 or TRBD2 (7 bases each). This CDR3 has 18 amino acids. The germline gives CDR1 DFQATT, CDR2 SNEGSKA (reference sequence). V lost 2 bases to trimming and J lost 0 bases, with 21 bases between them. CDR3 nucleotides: TGCAGTGCTAGACATCTCCGGGACAGCGGGGCGAGCACAGATACGCAGTATTTT. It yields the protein CSARHLRDSGASTDTQYF.

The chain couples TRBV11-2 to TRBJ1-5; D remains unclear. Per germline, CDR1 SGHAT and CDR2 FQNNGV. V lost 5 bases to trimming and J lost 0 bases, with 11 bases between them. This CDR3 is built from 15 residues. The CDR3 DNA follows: TGTGCCAGCAGCACCCGTCCAAATAGCAATCAGCCCCAGCATTTT. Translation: CASSTRPNSNQPQHF.

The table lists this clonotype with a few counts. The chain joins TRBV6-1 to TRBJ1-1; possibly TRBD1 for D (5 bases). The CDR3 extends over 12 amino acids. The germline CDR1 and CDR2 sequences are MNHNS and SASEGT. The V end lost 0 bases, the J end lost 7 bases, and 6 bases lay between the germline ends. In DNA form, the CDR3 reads TGTGCCAGCAGTGAAGCGGGGGGTGAAGCTTTCTTT. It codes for CASSEAGGEAFF.

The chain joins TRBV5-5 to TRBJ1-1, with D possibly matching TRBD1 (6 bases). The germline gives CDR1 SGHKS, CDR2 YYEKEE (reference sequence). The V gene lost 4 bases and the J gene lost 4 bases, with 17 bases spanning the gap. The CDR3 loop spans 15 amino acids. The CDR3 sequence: CASSTRGTPPTEAFF. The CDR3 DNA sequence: TGTGCCAGCAGCACCAGGGGTACCCCGCCCACTGAAGCTTTCTTT.

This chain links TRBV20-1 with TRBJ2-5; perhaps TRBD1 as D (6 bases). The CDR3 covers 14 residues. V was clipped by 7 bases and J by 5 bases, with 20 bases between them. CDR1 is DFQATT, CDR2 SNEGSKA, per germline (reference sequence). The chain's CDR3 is CSGGEGVRLETQYF. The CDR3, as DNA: TGCAGTGGGGGTGAGGGGGTGAGGTTGGAGACCCAGTACTTC.

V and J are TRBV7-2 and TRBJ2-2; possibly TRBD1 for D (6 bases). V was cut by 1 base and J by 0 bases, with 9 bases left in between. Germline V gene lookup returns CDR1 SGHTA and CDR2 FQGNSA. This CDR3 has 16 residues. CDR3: CASSLVAGANTGELFF. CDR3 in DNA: TGTGCCAGCAGCTTAGTTGCAGGGGCGAACACCGGGGAGCTGTTTTTT.

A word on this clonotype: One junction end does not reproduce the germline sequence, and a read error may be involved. Here the CDR3 reads CASSLGQGSRF. In nucleotides, the CDR3 is TGTGCCAGCAGTCTAGGACAGGGAAGCCGCTTC. The V and J genes are TRBV2 and TRBJ1-2, with TRBD1 matching over 8 bases. CDR3 length: 11 amino acids. Germline CDR1 SNHLY, CDR2 FYNNEI.

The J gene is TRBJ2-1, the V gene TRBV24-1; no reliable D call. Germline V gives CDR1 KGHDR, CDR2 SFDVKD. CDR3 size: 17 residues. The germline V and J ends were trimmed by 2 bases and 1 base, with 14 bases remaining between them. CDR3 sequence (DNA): TGTGCCACCAGTGATTCTCCGACCTTGAGGTCCTACAATGAGCAGTTCTTC. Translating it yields CATSDSPTLRSYNEQFF.